This T cell receptor (beta chain) emerged from a study of control samples from healthy donors and cancer patients. This CDR3 has 15 amino acids. V was pared by 0 bases and J by 2 bases, with 9 bases between. Germline V gene lookup returns CDR1 SGHRS and CDR2 YFSETQ. Produced via immunoSEQ multiplex PCR; TCRdb's table is partial and in-frame only. The table includes some 210,000 clones, roughly nine tenths detected once. The V and J genes are TRBV5-1 and TRBJ2-1; perhaps D is TRBD1 or TRBD2 (5 bases each). Sequenced material: blood. The sequence derives from a man younger than 45 in good health. The CDR3: CASSLGEGTYNEQFF. The CDR3 nucleotides are TGCGCCAGCAGCTTGGGTGAGGGGACCTACAATGAGCAGTTCTTC.